One and the same sample provided the 13 T cell receptor gamma chains below, sequenced in a study of γδ T cells in repeated Plasmodium falciparum infection. TCRdb reanalysed the multiplex PCR reads via CATT. The table records 11,000 to 15,000 gamma-chain clones, roughly 1.5% of them present only once. Vgamma9/Vdelta2+ and Vdelta2-negative gammadelta T cells were flow-sorted from PBMC for bulk sequencing. Sample: gamma-delta T cells from blood. The receptors were sampled from a pool of human donors (malaria-infected and uninfected, not separated).

This clone was recorded a few times. It is likely a read error: a sequence one base away is far more abundant. In the same sample, other DNA sequences code for this CDR3. The chain has TRGV9 and TRGJP. The J gene comes from matching the DNA to germline here; TCRdb lacks it. CDR1 and CDR2 (germline): GITISATS, ISYDGTV (reference sequence). The CDR3 has 17 residues. CDR3 DNA sequence: TGTGCCTTGTGGGAGGTGAAGGCCAAGTTGGGAAAAAAAATCAAGGTATTT. It encodes CALWEVKAKLGKKIKVF.

In this sample, this clone turned up many times. With a far larger clone one base away, a read error is the likely cause. Other DNA sequences within the sample encode an identical CDR3. The rearrangement joins TRGV4 to TRGJ1 or TRGJ2. From germline, CDR1 is EGSTGY and CDR2 YDSYTSSV. The CDR3 contains 14 residues. The CDR3, as DNA: TGTGCCACCTGGGATGGGTTCTATTATTATAAGAAGCTCTTT. This encodes CATWDGFYYYKKLF.

This clone was picked up a small number of times. The protein recorded in TCRdb matches a much larger clone and deviates from this DNA's translation at residue 7, suggesting a read error; the protein here is obtained by translating the DNA. J is TRGJ1 or TRGJ2 and V is TRGV9. Here the J gene was assigned by germline matching of the DNA, as TCRdb has none. J lost 12 bases, V lost 3 bases, and 8 bases had no gene match. Germline values: CDR1 GITISATS, CDR2 ISYDGTV (reference sequence). The CDR3 length is 11 residues. In DNA, the CDR3 is TGTGCCTTGTGGGAGACCCGGGGGAAACTCTTT. This translates into CALWETRGKLF.

This clone was seen many times. The chain is built from TRGV9 and TRGJP. This CDR3 comprises 18 residues. Losses at the gene ends were 4 bases for V and 9 bases for J; bases not matched to a gene: 15. Germline CDR1 is GITISATS and CDR2 is ISYDGTV (reference sequence). CDR3: CALWEGKLGGLGKKIKVF. As DNA, the CDR3 is TGTGCCTTGTGGGAAGGGAAACTAGGAGGGTTGGGCAAAAAAATCAAGGTATTT.

This clone was counted only a few times. It is likely a read error: a sequence one base away is far more abundant. The same CDR3 arises from other DNA sequences in this sample as well. This chain uses TRGV9 with TRGJ1 or TRGJ2. TCRdb carries no J gene annotation; the J gene was assigned here by matching the DNA with germline. Germline V gene sequence: CDR1 GITISATS, CDR2 ISYDGTV (reference sequence). This CDR3 is 13 amino acids long. The CDR3 region is CALWEKNYYKKLF. Written as DNA, the CDR3 is TGCGCCTTGTGGGAAAAAAATTATTATAAGAAACTCTTT.

This clone has a count of ten or more. Since a far larger clone is one base different, this is likely a read error. The gene calls are TRGV9 and TRGJ1 or TRGJ2. The CDR3 is 13 residues long. Trimming removed 0 bases from V and 8 bases from J; junction bases left unmatched: 7. Germline values: CDR1 GITISATS, CDR2 ISYDGTV (reference sequence). CDR3 sequence: CALWEVQDNKKLF. For the CDR3, the DNA is TGTGCCTTGTGGGAGGTGCAAGATAATAAGAAACTCTTT.

As concerns this clone: A read error is the likely source, as a far larger clone sits one nucleotide away. Additional DNA sequences in this sample encode the identical CDR3. J is TRGJP and V is TRGV3. CDR3 size: 18 residues. From germline, CDR1 is VTNTFY and CDR2 YDVSTARD (reference sequence). The trim removed 4 bases at V and 3 bases at J, leaving 9 bases unmatched. The CDR3 spells CATWDVSTQELGKKIKVF. CDR3 coding DNA: TGTGCCACCTGGGATGTGTCAACGCAAGAGTTGGGCAAAAAAATCAAGGTATTT.

This clone was seen at least ten times. The TCRdb protein, from a much larger clone, departs from this DNA's translation at residue 9, likely by read error; the protein shown derives from the DNA. The chain couples TRGV9 to TRGJ1 or TRGJ2. The germline gives CDR1 GITISATS, CDR2 ISYDGTV (reference sequence). The length of the CDR3 is 13 residues. CDR3 in DNA: TGTGCCTTGTGGGAGGTGAAATATTGTAAGAAACTCTTT. Its protein is CALWEVKYCKKLF.

Relative to its sample, this clone is large. The V and J genes are TRGV9 and TRGJ1 or TRGJ2. The CDR3 length is 13 residues. V dropped 2 bases and J dropped 0; count of bases not matched to a gene: 1. Germline CDR1 is GITISATS and CDR2 is ISYDGTV (reference sequence). The CDR3 loop reads CALWEENYYKKLF. For the CDR3, the DNA is TGTGCCTTGTGGGAGGAGAATTATTATAAGAAACTCTTT.

This clone appeared a few times. Translating this DNA gives a protein that differs at residue 5 from the TCRdb one, which belongs to a much larger clone; a read error is likely, and the protein shown is this translation. The rearrangement joins TRGV9 to TRGJ1 or TRGJ2. Because TCRdb records no J gene, it was assigned here through a match of the DNA to germline. The V gene's germline CDR1 is GITISATS and CDR2 ISYDGTV (reference sequence). With V trimmed by 5 bases and J by 0 bases, 10 bases remained unmatched. The CDR3 totals 15 residues. CDR3 in DNA: TGTGCCTTGTGGGCATTCATATCGAATTATTATAAGAAACTCTTT. Translated: CALWAFISNYYKKLF.

This clone was detected a few times. This DNA's translation differs at residue 9 from TCRdb's protein, which comes from a much larger clone; a read error is likely, and the protein shown is translated from the DNA. The chain recombines TRGV4 with TRGJ1 or TRGJ2. This CDR3 is 13 amino acids long. CDR1 is EGSTGY and CDR2 is YDSYTSSV in the germline V gene. Germline trimming cut 1 base from V and 8 bases from J; bases unmatched to any gene: 8. CDR3 protein: CATWDGCVHKKLF. CDR3 DNA sequence: TGTGCCACCTGGGATGGTTGCGTTCATAAGAAACTCTTT.

This clone was observed at least ten times. TCRdb has a much larger clone's protein, which differs at residue 11 from the translation of this DNA, likely because of a read error; what is shown is the protein translated from the DNA. This sequence joins TRGV9 and TRGJP. The J gene was not available in TCRdb and was assigned here by matching the DNA to germline segments. The CDR3 runs to 16 residues. The germline CDR1 and CDR2 sequences are GITISATS and ISYDGTV (reference sequence). The CDR3 here is CALWEGQELGRKIKVF. Written as DNA, the CDR3 is TGTGCCTTGTGGGAGGGACAAGAGTTGGGCAGAAAAATCAAGGTATTT.

This clone was seen many times. A far larger clone is just one base off, so this is likely a read error. Additional DNA sequences in this sample encode the identical CDR3. V gene TRGV9 combines with J gene TRGJP. Germline matching of the DNA provided the J gene here, since TCRdb leaves it blank. The CDR3 spans 16 residues. Unmatched junction bases numbered 7, after V lost 4 bases and J lost 7 bases. Germline V CDR1 and CDR2: GITISATS, ISYDGTV (reference sequence). The DNA of the CDR3 is TGTGCCTTGTGGGAAACAGAGGAGTTGGGCAAAAAAATCAAGGTATTT. Its protein product is CALWETEELGKKIKVF.